Listed below are T cell receptor beta chains from one sample, sequenced in a study of shared clonotypes between healthy human individuals. This table comes from immunoSEQ multiplex PCR, and its TCRdb copy is limited to in-frame clones, with some not included. Counted here are around 2.1 million clones, almost 96% occurring once; the ten biggest clones make up roughly 0.13%. Sequenced sample: naive CD4+ T cells sorted from blood. The receptor set was obtained from a man aged 18 to 30 in good health. Both conserved end residues are part of each CDR3. Fields, in order: D gene, clone size, J gene, V gene, CDR3 DNA, CDR3 protein. D genes are given only for firm matches. Size is stated for part of the rows, as once, few or many counts, or as a class when the clone is expanded.

D: TRBD2
size: .
J: TRBJ2-5
V: TRBV18
DNA: TGTGCCAGCTCTCATTTACCGGTTAGCGGGGTTTCCCCCGAAGAGACCCAGTACTTC
CDR3: CASSHLPVSGVSPEETQYF

D: .
size: once
J: TRBJ2-1
V: TRBV6-6
DNA: TGTGCCAGCAGTTACCGATATGAGCAGTTCTTC
CDR3: CASSYRYEQFF

D: .
size: .
J: TRBJ2-5
V: TRBV7-3
DNA: TGTGCCAGCAGCTTAATCGGCGGAGGGATAGAGACCCAGTACTTC
CDR3: CASSLIGGGIETQYF

D: TRBD1
size: .
J: TRBJ1-1
V: TRBV28
DNA: TGTGCCAGCAGTTTTTGGACAGGGGGCACTGAAGCTTTCTTT
CDR3: CASSFWTGGTEAFF

D: .
size: .
J: TRBJ1-1
V: TRBV27
DNA: TGTGCCAGCAGCGTAGGGGCGGAAGCTTTCTTT
CDR3: CASSVGAEAFF

D: .
size: .
J: TRBJ1-1
V: TRBV30
DNA: TGTGCCTGGAGTCGGAGCACTGAAGCTTTCTTT
CDR3: CAWSRSTEAFF

D: .
size: .
J: TRBJ2-6
V: TRBV18
DNA: TGTGCCAGCTCTGCACCGGGACTCAAAATCTCTGGGGCCAACGTCCTGACTTTC
CDR3: CASSAPGLKISGANVLTF

D: TRBD1
size: .
J: TRBJ2-5
V: TRBV7-3
DNA: TGTGCCAGCAGCTCAGGGGGCCACCAAGAGACCCAGTACTTC
CDR3: CASSSGGHQETQYF

D: .
size: .
J: TRBJ2-7
V: TRBV14
DNA: TGTGCCAGCAGCCAAGTAGGCCACGAGCAGTACTTC
CDR3: CASSQVGHEQYF

D: .
size: .
J: TRBJ2-7
V: TRBV11-3
DNA: TGTGCCAGCAGTCGCTCCTACGAGCAGTACTTC
CDR3: CASSRSYEQYF

D: .
size: once
J: TRBJ1-2
V: TRBV27
DNA: TGTGCCAGCAGTCCCGCCGCGGGACAACGCTATGGCTACACCTTC
CDR3: CASSPAAGQRYGYTF

D: TRBD2
size: .
J: TRBJ2-1
V: TRBV19
DNA: TGTGCCAGCCTGGGGAGCGGGAGTTCCTACAATGAGCAGTTCTTC
CDR3: CASLGSGSSYNEQFF

D: TRBD1
size: .
J: TRBJ1-1
V: TRBV30
DNA: TGTGCCTGGACCGACAGGGTAGCCGCTTTCTTT
CDR3: CAWTDRVAAFF

D: TRBD1
size: .
J: TRBJ2-5
V: TRBV6-5
DNA: TGTGCCAGCAGTTACTCGACAGGGGGAGAGACCCAGTACTTC
CDR3: CASSYSTGGETQYF

D: TRBD1
size: .
J: TRBJ1-5
V: TRBV6-5
DNA: TGTGCCAGCGGACAGGGCCTCGGCAATCAGCCCCAGCATTTT
CDR3: CASGQGLGNQPQHF

D: TRBD1
size: once
J: TRBJ2-7
V: TRBV5-1
DNA: TGCGCCAGCTCCTCGGCAGGGGGCTACGAGCAGTACTTC
CDR3: CASSSAGGYEQYF

D: .
size: once
J: TRBJ2-4
V: TRBV9
DNA: TGTGCCAGCAGCGTAGGGGTAGCGGAAAACATTCAGTACTTC
CDR3: CASSVGVAENIQYF